This T cell receptor beta chain was sequenced in a study of T cells after yellow fever vaccination. In the study overall: Fractions low in cell number were prepared with SMART-Seq v4 Ultra Low Input.

Synthesis of TCR cDNA relied on 5'RACE template switching, which attached a universal primer site and UMIs. TCRdb independently ran MiXCR on the 5' RACE reads; one entry per CDR3 protein. The sample lists a few hundred thousand distinct CDR3 sequences, 3.5% to 4.5% occurring once. The CDR3 consists of 14 residues. The V gene's germline CDR1 is SGHTA and CDR2 FQGNSA. V was pared by 2 bases and J by 8 bases, with 13 bases between. This sequence was found in a man aged 18 to 29 who received the YFV17D yellow fever vaccine. This chain connects TRBV7-2 to TRBJ2-1; D assignment may be TRBD1 or TRBD2 (5 bases each). Material: PBMCs, obtained 15 days after the yellow fever booster vaccination. In DNA form, the CDR3 reads TGTGCCAGCAGCTTAATGGGGGTTGGGGATGAGCAGTTCTTC. Amino acid sequence: CASSLMGVGDEQFF.